Below, one T cell receptor beta chain is given with its context. What it recognizes is unknown. The data were taken from a study of shared clonotypes between healthy human individuals. V shed 0 bases and J shed 8 bases, with 7 bases lying between them. Germline V gives CDR1 ENHRY, CDR2 SYGVKD. The CDR3 runs to 12 residues. The protocol was immunoSEQ multiplex PCR, while the TCRdb copy is restricted to in-frame clones and leaves out a portion. Here the sample spans about 2.1 million clones, just over 90% being singletons. Study results and limitations: Sampling was confined to blood; repertoires within tissues likely differ. A generally larger estimated richness was seen in naive subsets than in memory subsets. The sharing of about 5% of naive CD4 clonotypes was seen across a few donors.

In the naive CD8 group, cells lacked CD45RO and were positively selected for CCR7, so terminally differentiated effector memory CD45RA+ cells were left out. Sequences were obtained from naive CD8+ T cells from PBMCs. The V call is TRBV10-3, the J call TRBJ1-1; D ambiguous. The clonotype comes from a young man in good health. Some clones in this sample may be carry-over from other donors' samples. CDR3 DNA: TGTGCCATCAGTGAGTCGCTGGTAGAAGCTTTCTTT. As protein: CAISESLVEAFF.